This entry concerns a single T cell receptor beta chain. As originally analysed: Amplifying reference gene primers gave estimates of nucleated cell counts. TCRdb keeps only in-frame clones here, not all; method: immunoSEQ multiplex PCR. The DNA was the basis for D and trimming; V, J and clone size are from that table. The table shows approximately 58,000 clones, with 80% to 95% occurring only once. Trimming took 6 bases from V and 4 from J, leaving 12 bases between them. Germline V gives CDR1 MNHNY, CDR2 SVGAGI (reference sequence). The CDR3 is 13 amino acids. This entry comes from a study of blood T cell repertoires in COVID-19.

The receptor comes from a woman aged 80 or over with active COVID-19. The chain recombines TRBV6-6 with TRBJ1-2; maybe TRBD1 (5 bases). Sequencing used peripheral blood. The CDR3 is CASSRPGVYGYTF. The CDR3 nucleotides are TGTGCCAGCAGCCGACCGGGGGTCTATGGCTACACCTTC.